The clone carrying this T cell receptor (beta chain) was counted only a few times. The target antigen is unknown. This CDR3 is built from 12 residues. Looked up from germline, CDR1 is SGDLS and CDR2 is YYNGEE. V lost 7 bases, J lost 1 base, and 6 bases lay in between. The study reverse transcribed the entire isolated RNA, so it sequenced expressed TCRB transcripts. Using immunoSEQ multiplex PCR, the repertoire was profiled, and TCRdb retains in-frame clones only, with some absent. The repertoire holds 350,000 or so clones, with 20% as singletons. The data were obtained in a study of beta chain features in type 1 diabetes. Study at large: Researchers looked at roughly 100,000,000 sorted cells across all samples.

Study-wide results and limits: Individuals with type 1 diabetes displayed fewer insertions and more deletions at VDJ junctions.

This clonotype was sampled from a woman aged 18-30 years in good health. The chain is built from TRBV9 and TRBJ1-3; perhaps TRBD1 as D (5 bases). The sample taken for sequencing was naive CD4+ T cells from blood. CDR3 in amino acids: CASGGSGNTIYF. The CDR3 region has the DNA TGTGCCAGCGGGGGGTCTGGAAACACCATATATTTT.